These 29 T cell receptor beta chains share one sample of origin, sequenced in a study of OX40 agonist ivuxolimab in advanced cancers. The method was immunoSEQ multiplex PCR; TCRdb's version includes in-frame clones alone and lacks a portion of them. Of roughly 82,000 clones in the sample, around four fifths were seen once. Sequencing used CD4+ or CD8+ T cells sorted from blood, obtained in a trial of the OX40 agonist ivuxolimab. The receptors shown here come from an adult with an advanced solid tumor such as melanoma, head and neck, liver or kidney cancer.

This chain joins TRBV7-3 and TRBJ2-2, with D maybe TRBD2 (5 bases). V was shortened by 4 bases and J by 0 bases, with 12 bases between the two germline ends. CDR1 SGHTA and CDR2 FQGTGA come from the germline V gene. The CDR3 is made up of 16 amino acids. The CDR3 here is CASSYRVGANTGELFF. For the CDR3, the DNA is TGTGCCAGCAGCTATCGGGTGGGAGCGAACACCGGGGAGCTGTTTTTT. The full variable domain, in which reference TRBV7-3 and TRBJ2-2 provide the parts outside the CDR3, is GAGVSQTPSNKVTEKGKYVELRCDPISGHTALYWYRQSLGQGPEFLIYFQGTGAADDSGLPNDRFFAVRPEGSVSTLKIQRTERGDSAVYLCASSYRVGANTGELFFGEGSRLTVL.

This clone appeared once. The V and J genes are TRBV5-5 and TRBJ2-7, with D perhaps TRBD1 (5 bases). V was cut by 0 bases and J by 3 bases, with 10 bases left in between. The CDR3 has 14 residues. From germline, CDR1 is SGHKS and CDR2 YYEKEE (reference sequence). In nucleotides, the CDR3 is TGTGCCAGCAGCTTGGATTGGGGCCTCTACGAGCAGTACTTC. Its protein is CASSLDWGLYEQYF.

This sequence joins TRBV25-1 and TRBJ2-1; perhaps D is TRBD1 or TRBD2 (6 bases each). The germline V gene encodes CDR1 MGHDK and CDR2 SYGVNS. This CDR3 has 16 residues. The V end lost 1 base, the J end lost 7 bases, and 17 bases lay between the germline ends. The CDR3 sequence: CASSELGGGRLNEQFF. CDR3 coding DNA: TGTGCCAGCAGTGAATTAGGAGGGGGAAGGTTAAATGAGCAGTTCTTC. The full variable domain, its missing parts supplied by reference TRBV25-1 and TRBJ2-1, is EADIYQTPRYLVIGTGKKITLECSQTMGHDKMYWYQQDPGMELHLIHYSYGVNSTEKGDLSSESTVSRIRTEHFPLTLESARPSHTSQYLCASSELGGGRLNEQFFGPGTRLTVL.

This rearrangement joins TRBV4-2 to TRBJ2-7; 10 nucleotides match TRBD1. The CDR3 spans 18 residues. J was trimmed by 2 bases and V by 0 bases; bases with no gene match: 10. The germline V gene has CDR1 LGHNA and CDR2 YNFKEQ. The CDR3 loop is CASSQDPQAGTGAYEQYF. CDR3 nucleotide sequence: TGTGCCAGCAGCCAAGATCCCCAAGCGGGGACAGGGGCCTACGAGCAGTACTTC.

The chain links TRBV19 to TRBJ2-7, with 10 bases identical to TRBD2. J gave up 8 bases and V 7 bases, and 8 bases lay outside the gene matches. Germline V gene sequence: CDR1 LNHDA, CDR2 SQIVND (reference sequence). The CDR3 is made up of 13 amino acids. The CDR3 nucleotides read TGTGCCAGTACCAGGACTAGCGGCACCCAGCAGTACTTC. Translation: CASTRTSGTQQYF.

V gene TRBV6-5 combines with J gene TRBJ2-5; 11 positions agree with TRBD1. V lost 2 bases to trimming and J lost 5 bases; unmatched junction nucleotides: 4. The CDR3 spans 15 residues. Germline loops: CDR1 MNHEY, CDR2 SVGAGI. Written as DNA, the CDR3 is TGTGCCAGCAGTTACGGACAGGGGGCTGTGGAGACCCAGTACTTC. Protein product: CASSYGQGAVETQYF.

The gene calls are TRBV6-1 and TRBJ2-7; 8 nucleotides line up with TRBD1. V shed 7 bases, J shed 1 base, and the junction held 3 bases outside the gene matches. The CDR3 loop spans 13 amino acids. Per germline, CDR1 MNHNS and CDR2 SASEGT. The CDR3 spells CASKGTGSYEQYF. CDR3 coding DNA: TGTGCCAGCAAAGGGACAGGTTCCTACGAGCAGTACTTC.

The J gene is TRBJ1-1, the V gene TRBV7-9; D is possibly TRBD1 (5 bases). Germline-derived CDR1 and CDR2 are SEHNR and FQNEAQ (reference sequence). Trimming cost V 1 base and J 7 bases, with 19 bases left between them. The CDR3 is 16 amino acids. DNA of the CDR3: TGTGCCAGCAGCTTAGATGGGGCGACGGGGGATATTGAAGCTTTCTTT. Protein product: CASSLDGATGDIEAFF.

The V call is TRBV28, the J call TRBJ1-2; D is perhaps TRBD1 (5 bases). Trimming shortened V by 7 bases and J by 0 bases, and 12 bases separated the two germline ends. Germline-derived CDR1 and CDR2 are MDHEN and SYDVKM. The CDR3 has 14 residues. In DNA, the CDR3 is TGTGCCAGCACTCCCAGGGCAGCTAACTATGGCTACACCTTC. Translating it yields CASTPRAANYGYTF.

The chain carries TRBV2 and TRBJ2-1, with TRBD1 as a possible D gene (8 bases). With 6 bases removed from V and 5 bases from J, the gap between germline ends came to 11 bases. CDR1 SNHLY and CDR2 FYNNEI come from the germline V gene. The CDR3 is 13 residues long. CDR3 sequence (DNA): TGTGCCAGCAGAACAGGGGGGGACAATGAGCAGTTCTTC. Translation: CASRTGGDNEQFF.

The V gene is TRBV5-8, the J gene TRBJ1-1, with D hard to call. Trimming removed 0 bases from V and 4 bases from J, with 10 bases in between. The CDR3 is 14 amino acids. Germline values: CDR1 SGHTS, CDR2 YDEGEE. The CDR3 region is CASSLDLKSTEAFF. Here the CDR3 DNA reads TGTGCCAGCAGCTTGGATCTAAAGAGCACTGAAGCTTTCTTT.

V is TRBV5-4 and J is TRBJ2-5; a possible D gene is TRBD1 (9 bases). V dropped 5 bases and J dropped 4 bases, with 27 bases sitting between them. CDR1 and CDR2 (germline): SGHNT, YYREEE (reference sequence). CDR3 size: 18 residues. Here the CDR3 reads CASSRGGQGVIPPETQYF. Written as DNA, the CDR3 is TGTGCCAGCAGTCGGGGGGGACAGGGAGTGATCCCCCCAGAGACCCAGTACTTC. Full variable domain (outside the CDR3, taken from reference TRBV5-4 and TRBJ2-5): ETGVTQSPTHLIKTRGQQVTLRCSSQSGHNTVSWYQQALGQGPQFIFQYYREEENGRGNFPPRFSGLQFPNYSSELNVNALELDDSALYLCASSRGGQGVIPPETQYFGPGTRLLVL.

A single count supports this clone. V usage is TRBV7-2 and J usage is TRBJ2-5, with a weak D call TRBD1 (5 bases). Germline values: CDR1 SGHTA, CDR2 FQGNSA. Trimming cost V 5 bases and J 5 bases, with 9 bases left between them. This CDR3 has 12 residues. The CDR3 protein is CASSKAGETQYF. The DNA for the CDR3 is TGTGCCAGCAGCAAAGCAGGGGAGACCCAGTACTTC.

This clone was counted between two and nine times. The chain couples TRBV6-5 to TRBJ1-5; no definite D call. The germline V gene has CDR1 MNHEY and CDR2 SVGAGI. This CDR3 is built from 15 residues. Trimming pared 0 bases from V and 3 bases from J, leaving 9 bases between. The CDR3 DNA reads TGTGCCAGCAGTTACTCGGCCGGGGACAATCAGCCCCAGCATTTT. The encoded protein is CASSYSAGDNQPQHF.

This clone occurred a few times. The CDR3 region is CASSYQELTEAFF. Written as DNA, the CDR3 is TGTGCCAGCAGCTATCAGGAACTGACTGAAGCTTTCTTT. V is TRBV7-2 and J is TRBJ1-1, with no clear D. Trimming removed 4 bases at V and 5 bases at J, with 11 bases between. Germline V CDR1 and CDR2: SGHTA, FQGNSA. This CDR3 has 13 amino acids.

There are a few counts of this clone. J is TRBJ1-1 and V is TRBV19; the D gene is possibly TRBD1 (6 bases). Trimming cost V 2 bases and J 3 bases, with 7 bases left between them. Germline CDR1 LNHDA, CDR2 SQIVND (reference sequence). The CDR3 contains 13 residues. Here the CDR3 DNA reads TGTGCCAGTAGTATACGACAGGACACTGAAGCTTTCTTT. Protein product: CASSIRQDTEAFF.

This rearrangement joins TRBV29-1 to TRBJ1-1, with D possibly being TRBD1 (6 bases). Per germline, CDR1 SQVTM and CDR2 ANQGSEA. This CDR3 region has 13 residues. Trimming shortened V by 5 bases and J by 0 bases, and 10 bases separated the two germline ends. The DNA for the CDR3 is TGCAGCGTTAGGGGGATCATGAACACTGAAGCTTTCTTT. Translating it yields CSVRGIMNTEAFF.

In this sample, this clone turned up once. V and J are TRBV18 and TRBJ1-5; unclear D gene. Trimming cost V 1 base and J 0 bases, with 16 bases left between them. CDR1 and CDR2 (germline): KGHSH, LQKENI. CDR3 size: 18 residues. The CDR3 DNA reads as TGTGCCAGCTCACCACAAGTAACGGGTCTACCTAGCAATCAGCCCCAGCATTTT. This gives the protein CASSPQVTGLPSNQPQHF.

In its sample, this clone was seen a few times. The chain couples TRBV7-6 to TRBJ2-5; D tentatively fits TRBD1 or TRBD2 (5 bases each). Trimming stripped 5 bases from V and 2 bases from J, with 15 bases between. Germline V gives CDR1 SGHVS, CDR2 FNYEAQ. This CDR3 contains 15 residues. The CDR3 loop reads CASSPGPRRQETQYF. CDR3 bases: TGTGCCAGCAGCCCGGGACCGAGAAGACAAGAGACCCAGTACTTC.

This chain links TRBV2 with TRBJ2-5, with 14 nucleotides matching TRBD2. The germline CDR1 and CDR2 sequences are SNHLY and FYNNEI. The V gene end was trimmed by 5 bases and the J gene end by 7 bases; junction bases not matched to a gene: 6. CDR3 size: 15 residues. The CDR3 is CASSMTSGGAGTQYF. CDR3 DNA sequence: TGTGCCAGCAGTATGACTAGCGGGGGGGCAGGGACCCAGTACTTC.

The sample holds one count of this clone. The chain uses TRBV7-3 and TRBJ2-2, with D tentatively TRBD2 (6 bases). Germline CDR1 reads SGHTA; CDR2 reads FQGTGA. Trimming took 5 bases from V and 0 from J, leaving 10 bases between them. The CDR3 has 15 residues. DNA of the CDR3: TGTGCCAGCAGCCTGGACTACTCGAACACCGGGGAGCTGTTTTTT. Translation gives CASSLDYSNTGELFF.

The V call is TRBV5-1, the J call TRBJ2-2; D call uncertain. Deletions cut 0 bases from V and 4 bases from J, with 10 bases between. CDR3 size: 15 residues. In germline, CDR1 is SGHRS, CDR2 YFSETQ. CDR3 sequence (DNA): TGCGCCAGCAGCTTGGAAGGGTATGGCACCGGGGAGCTGTTTTTT. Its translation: CASSLEGYGTGELFF. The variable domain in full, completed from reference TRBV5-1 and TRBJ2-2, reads KAGVTQTPRYLIKTRGQQVTLSCSPISGHRSVSWYQQTPGQGLQFLFEYFSETQRNKGNFPGRFSGRQFSNSRSEMNVSTLELGDSALYLCASSLEGYGTGELFFGEGSRLTVL.

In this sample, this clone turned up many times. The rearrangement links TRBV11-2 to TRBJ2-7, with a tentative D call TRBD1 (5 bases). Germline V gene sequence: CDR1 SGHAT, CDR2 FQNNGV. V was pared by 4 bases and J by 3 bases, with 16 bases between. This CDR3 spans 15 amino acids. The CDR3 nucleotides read TGTGCCAGCAGCTATACCTTATCACAGGACTACGAGCAGTACTTC. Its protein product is CASSYTLSQDYEQYF.

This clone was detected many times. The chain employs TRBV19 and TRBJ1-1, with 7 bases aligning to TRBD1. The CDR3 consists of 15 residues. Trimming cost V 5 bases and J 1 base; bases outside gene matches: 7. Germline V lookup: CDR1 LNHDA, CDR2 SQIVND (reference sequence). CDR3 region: CASSATGQTNTEAFF. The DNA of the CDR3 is TGTGCCAGTAGTGCAACGGGACAGACGAACACTGAAGCTTTCTTT.

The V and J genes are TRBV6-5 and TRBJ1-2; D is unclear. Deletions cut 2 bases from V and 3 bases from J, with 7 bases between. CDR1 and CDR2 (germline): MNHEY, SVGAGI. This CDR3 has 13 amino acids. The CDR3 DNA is TGTGCCAGCAGTTACGGTGTTGACTATGGCTACACCTTC. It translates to CASSYGVDYGYTF.

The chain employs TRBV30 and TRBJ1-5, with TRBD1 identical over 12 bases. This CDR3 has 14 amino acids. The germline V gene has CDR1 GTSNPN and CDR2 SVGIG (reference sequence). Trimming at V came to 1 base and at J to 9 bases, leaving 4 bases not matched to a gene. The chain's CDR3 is CAWSGGTGGRPQHF. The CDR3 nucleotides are TGTGCCTGGAGTGGCGGGACAGGGGGCCGGCCCCAGCATTTT.

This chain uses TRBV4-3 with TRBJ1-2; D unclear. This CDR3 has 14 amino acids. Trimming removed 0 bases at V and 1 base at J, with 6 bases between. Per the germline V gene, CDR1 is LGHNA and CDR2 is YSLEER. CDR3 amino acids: CASSQDMLNYGYTF. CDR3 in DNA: TGCGCCAGCAGCCAAGATATGCTTAACTATGGCTACACCTTC.

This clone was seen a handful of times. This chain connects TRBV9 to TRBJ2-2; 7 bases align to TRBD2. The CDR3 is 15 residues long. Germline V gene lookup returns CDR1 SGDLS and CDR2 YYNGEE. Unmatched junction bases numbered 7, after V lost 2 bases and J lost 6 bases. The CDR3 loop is CASSVRGEWAGELFF. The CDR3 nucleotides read TGTGCCAGCAGCGTCCGGGGGGAATGGGCCGGGGAGCTGTTTTTT.

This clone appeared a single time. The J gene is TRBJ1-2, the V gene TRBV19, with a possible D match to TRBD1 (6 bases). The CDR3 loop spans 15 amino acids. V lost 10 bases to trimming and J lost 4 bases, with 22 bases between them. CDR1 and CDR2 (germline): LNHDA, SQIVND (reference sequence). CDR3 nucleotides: TGTGCCACCTTCAGAGGCCCCGGGACACCCTATGGCTACACCTTC. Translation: CATFRGPGTPYGYTF.